This record concerns one T cell receptor beta chain sequence. This sample is part of a study of blood T cell repertoires in COVID-19. Study processing details: Estimated nucleated cell counts came from reference gene primer amplification. Libraries were prepared by immunoSEQ multiplex PCR; TCRdb keeps only in-frame clonotypes and omits some of them. V and J calls and clone size are as listed in that table; D and trimming were resolved from the DNA. Here the sample spans about 220,000 clones, 82% being singletons. Participants, roughly 18 to 90 years old, spanned approximately 25 US areas. The CDR3 totals 13 residues. V was trimmed by 3 bases and J by 1 base, leaving 6 bases between them. From germline, CDR1 is KGHSH and CDR2 LQKENI.

Sequencing used PBMCs or T cells enriched from blood (not recorded which). This chain uses TRBV18 with TRBJ1-1; D is uncertain. This clonotype was obtained from a man aged 40-55 years who had recovered from COVID-19. CDR3 coding DNA: TGTGCCAGCTCACCCAACAGGAACACTGAAGCTTTCTTT. Translation gives CASSPNRNTEAFF.